The rows below give T cell receptor beta chains drawn from one sample of a study of CD8+ T cells in alopecia areata. Profiling relied on immunoSEQ multiplex PCR, and the TCRdb table lists in-frame clones only, not all of them. The sample records a few hundred thousand clones, roughly two fifths being singletons. Sequencing was performed on CD4+ T cells sorted from blood, taken around week 30, from a patient treated with tofacitinib. Receptors originate from a human donor with alopecia areata. CDR3s include the opening cysteine and the closing phenylalanine or tryptophan. D genes are given only for firm matches. Size is stated for part of the rows, as once, few or many counts, or as a class when the clone is expanded.

>.|TRBV2|few|TRBJ2-3
CASSSTGPTDTQYF
TGTGCCAGCAGCTCCACGGGTCCCACAGATACGCAGTATTTT
>TRBD1|TRBV30|.|TRBJ2-1
CAWRRDRSYNEQFF
TGTGCCTGGCGCCGGGACAGGTCCTACAATGAGCAGTTCTTC
>.|TRBV6-5|.|TRBJ1-5
CASRSGGEGQPQHF
TGTGCCAGCCGGTCGGGGGGCGAGGGTCAGCCCCAGCATTTT
>TRBD2|TRBV29-1|.|TRBJ2-5
CSVDTSGRVETQYF
TGCAGCGTGGACACTAGCGGGAGAGTAGAGACCCAGTACTTC
>.|TRBV5-5|few|TRBJ1-2
CASSLGLLNYGYTF
TGTGCCAGCAGCTTGGGCCTTCTTAACTATGGCTACACCTTC
>.|TRBV5-4|few|TRBJ2-5
CASSFASAGGTQYF
TGTGCCAGCAGCTTTGCCTCGGCCGGGGGGACCCAGTACTTC
>TRBD2|TRBV30|.|TRBJ2-1
CASRTPGLANNEQFF
TGTGCCTCACGAACTCCGGGACTAGCGAACAATGAGCAGTTCTTC
>.|TRBV1|.|TRBJ1-1
CTSSQEELPGREAFF
TGCACCAGCAGCCAGGAAGAGCTCCCGGGGCGTGAAGCTTTCTTT
>TRBD1|TRBV6-1|many|TRBJ2-7
CASSSTKTGAYEQYF
TGTGCCAGCAGTTCCACTAAGACAGGGGCCTACGAGCAGTACTTC
>.|TRBV5-4|once|TRBJ1-1
CASSFPDGNTEAFF
TGTGCCAGCAGCTTCCCGGACGGAAACACTGAAGCTTTCTTT
>.|TRBV5-1|.|TRBJ2-5
CASSLQTEGTQYF
TGCGCCAGCAGCTTACAGACAGAAGGGACCCAGTACTTC
>.|TRBV2|.|TRBJ1-4
CASSWVVNEKLFF
TGTGCCAGCTCCTGGGTCGTTAATGAAAAACTGTTTTTT
>.|TRBV7-9|.|TRBJ1-1
CASSLGTANTEAFF
TGTGCCAGCAGCTTAGGGACCGCAAACACTGAAGCTTTCTTT
>.|TRBV5-1|.|TRBJ2-1
CASSLEGTPYNEQFF
TGCGCCAGCAGCTTGGAAGGGACTCCCTACAATGAGCAGTTCTTC
>.|TRBV30|.|TRBJ2-7
CAWSVRLSGGWDEQYF
TGTGCCTGGAGTGTACGCCTTTCGGGGGGCTGGGACGAGCAGTACTTC
>TRBD1|TRBV5-1|.|TRBJ2-1
CASSLGQGSRNEQFF
TGCGCCAGCAGCTTGGGACAGGGTTCACGGAATGAGCAGTTCTTC
>.|TRBV30|.|TRBJ1-2
CAWSVQQAGGYTF
TGTGCCTGGAGTGTACAGCAAGCCGGGGGCTACACCTTC
>.|TRBV15|.|TRBJ2-7
CATSREVGTYEQYF
TGTGCCACCAGCAGGGAGGTGGGAACCTACGAGCAGTACTTC
>TRBD1|TRBV5-1|few|TRBJ1-2
CASESGQGNYGYTF
TGCGCCAGCGAATCGGGACAGGGGAACTATGGCTACACCTTC
>.|TRBV7-9|.|TRBJ2-7
CASSLGAGPVYEQYF
TGTGCCAGCAGCTTAGGGGCAGGGCCAGTCTACGAGCAGTACTTC
>TRBD2|TRBV7-9|few|TRBJ2-1
CASSLAPGLAGREQFF
TGTGCCAGCAGCTTAGCGCCGGGACTAGCGGGACGGGAGCAGTTCTTC
>.|TRBV5-1|.|TRBJ1-2
CASKEGDYGYTF
TGCGCCAGCAAAGAGGGGGACTATGGCTACACCTTC
>.|TRBV7-2|.|TRBJ1-1
CASSFNQRGEAFF
TGTGCCAGCAGCTTTAACCAAAGGGGTGAGGCTTTCTTT
>TRBD1|TRBV2|.|TRBJ1-4
CASSSDRGNEKLFF
TGTGCCAGCAGCTCGGACAGGGGGAATGAAAAACTGTTTTTT
>TRBD1|TRBV28|many|TRBJ2-7
CASRTQTGGPTYEQYF
TGTGCCAGCAGGACACAAACAGGGGGCCCCACCTACGAGCAGTACTTC
>.|TRBV2|.|TRBJ2-1
CASSDLGFSENEQFF
TGTGCCAGCAGTGACCTGGGTTTTAGCGAGAATGAGCAGTTCTTC
>.|TRBV30|few|TRBJ1-2
CAWGALYGYTF
TGTGCCTGGGGGGCCCTCTATGGCTACACCTTC
>.|TRBV15|.|TRBJ2-3
CATRNSPTDTQYF
TGTGCCACGAGGAACAGCCCCACAGATACGCAGTATTTT
>.|TRBV6-5|.|TRBJ2-7
CAISESSDWREYF
TGTGCCATCAGTGAGTCTTCTGACTGGCGGGAGTACTTC
>.|TRBV5-1|few|TRBJ2-3
CASSLSSTDTQYF
TGCGCCAGCAGCTTGTCGAGTACAGATACGCAGTATTTT
>TRBD1|TRBV5-6|.|TRBJ2-7
CASSTGGYEQYF
TGTGCCAGCTCGACAGGGGGCTACGAGCAGTACTTC